A selection of T cell receptor beta chains follows, all from one sample in a study of CD4 T cell repertoires in COVID-19. Libraries were prepared by immunoSEQ multiplex PCR; TCRdb keeps only in-frame clonotypes and omits some of them. Of approximately 79,000 clones listed, around 82% are singletons. This sample comprised CD4+ T cells from peripheral blood, obtained after recovery from COVID-19. The receptors were sampled from a human donor who had COVID-19. The CDR3 runs from the conserved cysteine through the conserved F or W. D genes are given only for firm matches.

j_gene: TRBJ2-6; d_gene: .; v_gene: TRBV9; CDR3aa: CASSEDRTHSGANVLTF; CDR3nt: TGTGCCAGCAGCGAGGACAGAACCCACTCTGGGGCCAACGTCCTGACTTTC
j_gene: TRBJ2-6; d_gene: .; v_gene: TRBV10-2; CDR3aa: CASSERGANVLTF; CDR3nt: TGCGCCAGCAGTGAACGGGGGGCCAACGTCCTGACTTTC
j_gene: TRBJ2-6; d_gene: .; v_gene: TRBV7-3; CDR3aa: CASSPGVGANVLTF; CDR3nt: TGTGCCAGCAGCCCGGGTGTGGGGGCCAACGTCCTGACTTTC
j_gene: TRBJ2-7; d_gene: .; v_gene: TRBV5-1; CDR3aa: CASSLIRDSAGEQYF; CDR3nt: TGCGCCAGCAGCTTGATACGGGACTCGGCCGGCGAGCAGTACTTC
j_gene: TRBJ1-2; d_gene: .; v_gene: TRBV20-1; CDR3aa: CSASGGPVGYTF; CDR3nt: TGCAGTGCTAGTGGGGGGCCGGTTGGCTACACCTTC
j_gene: TRBJ2-5; d_gene: .; v_gene: TRBV7-9; CDR3aa: CASSFSAWGEETQYF; CDR3nt: TGTGCCAGCAGCTTTTCGGCCTGGGGGGAGGAGACCCAGTACTTC
j_gene: TRBJ1-5; d_gene: TRBD1; v_gene: TRBV19; CDR3aa: CASGQGINQPQHF; CDR3nt: TGTGCCAGTGGACAGGGGATCAATCAGCCCCAGCATTTT
j_gene: TRBJ2-1; d_gene: .; v_gene: TRBV20-1; CDR3aa: CSASKGAGPFNEQFF; CDR3nt: TGCAGTGCTAGTAAGGGAGCTGGGCCCTTCAATGAGCAGTTCTTC
j_gene: TRBJ1-1; d_gene: .; v_gene: TRBV2; CDR3aa: CASSGSMNTEAFF; CDR3nt: TGTGCCAGCAGTGGGTCAATGAACACTGAAGCTTTCTTT
j_gene: TRBJ1-3; d_gene: TRBD1; v_gene: TRBV7-8; CDR3aa: CASSIGTAGNTIYF; CDR3nt: TGTGCCAGCAGCATAGGGACAGCTGGAAACACCATATATTTT
j_gene: TRBJ2-1; d_gene: TRBD2; v_gene: TRBV5-1; CDR3aa: CASSSIPGLENNEQFF; CDR3nt: TGCGCCAGCAGCTCAATTCCGGGACTAGAAAACAATGAGCAGTTCTTC
j_gene: TRBJ2-1; d_gene: TRBD2; v_gene: TRBV5-1; CDR3aa: CASSLGELGGRANEQFF; CDR3nt: TGCGCCAGCAGCTTGGGGGAGCTTGGCGGGAGGGCCAATGAGCAGTTCTTC
j_gene: TRBJ2-1; d_gene: TRBD2; v_gene: TRBV5-1; CDR3aa: CASSLAGLAVSNEQFF; CDR3nt: TGCGCCAGCAGCTTGGCGGGACTAGCAGTTTCGAATGAGCAGTTCTTC
j_gene: TRBJ2-2; d_gene: TRBD1; v_gene: TRBV7-8; CDR3aa: CASRGTGDTGELFF; CDR3nt: TGTGCCAGCAGGGGGACAGGGGACACCGGGGAGCTGTTTTTT
j_gene: TRBJ2-1; d_gene: TRBD2; v_gene: TRBV28; CDR3aa: CASTPTGLAGAYEQFF; CDR3nt: TGTGCCAGCACCCCAACAGGACTAGCGGGAGCGTATGAGCAGTTCTTC
j_gene: TRBJ1-1; d_gene: .; v_gene: TRBV2; CDR3aa: CASSAQLLGGTEAFF; CDR3nt: TGTGCCAGCAGTGCCCAACTGCTGGGGGGCACTGAAGCTTTCTTT